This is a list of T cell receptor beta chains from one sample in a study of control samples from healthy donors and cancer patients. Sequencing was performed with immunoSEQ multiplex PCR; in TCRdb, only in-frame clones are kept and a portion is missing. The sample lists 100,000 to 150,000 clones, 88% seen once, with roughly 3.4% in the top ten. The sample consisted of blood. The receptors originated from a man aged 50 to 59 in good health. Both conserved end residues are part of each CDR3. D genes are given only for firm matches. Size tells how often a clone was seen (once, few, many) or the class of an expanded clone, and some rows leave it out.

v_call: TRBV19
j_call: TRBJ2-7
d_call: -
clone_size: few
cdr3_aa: CASSYSSRGAYEQYF
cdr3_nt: TGTGCCAGTTCCTATTCATCACGAGGCGCCTACGAGCAGTACTTC

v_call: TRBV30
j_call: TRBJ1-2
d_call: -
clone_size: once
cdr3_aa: CAWSFARSNYGYTF
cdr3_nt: TGTGCCTGGAGTTTCGCAAGAAGTAACTATGGCTACACCTTC

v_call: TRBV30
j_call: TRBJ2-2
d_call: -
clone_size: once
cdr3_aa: CAWRPTSGTGELFF
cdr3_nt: TGTGCCTGGAGACCAACTAGTGGCACCGGGGAGCTGTTTTTT

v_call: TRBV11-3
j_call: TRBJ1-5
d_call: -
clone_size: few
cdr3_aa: CASSLGVTQPQHF
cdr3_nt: TGTGCCAGCAGCTTAGGGGTGACACAGCCCCAGCATTTT

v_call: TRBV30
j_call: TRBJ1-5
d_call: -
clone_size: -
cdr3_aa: CAWSDSNQPQHF
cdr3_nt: TGTGCCTGGAGTGACTCTAATCAGCCCCAGCATTTT

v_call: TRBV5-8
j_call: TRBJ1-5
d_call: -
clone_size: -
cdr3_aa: CASSIGGRKDQPQHF
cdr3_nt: TGTGCCAGCTCGATTGGAGGGAGGAAGGATCAGCCCCAGCATTTT

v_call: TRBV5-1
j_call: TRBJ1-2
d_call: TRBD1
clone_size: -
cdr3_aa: CASSTPGQGKSDGYTF
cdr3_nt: TGCGCCAGCAGCACACCGGGACAGGGGAAGAGTGATGGCTACACCTTC

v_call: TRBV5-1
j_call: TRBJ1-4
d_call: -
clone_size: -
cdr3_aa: CASTSSWGANEKLFF
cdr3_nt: TGCGCCAGCACCTCTTCGTGGGGGGCTAATGAAAAACTGTTTTTT

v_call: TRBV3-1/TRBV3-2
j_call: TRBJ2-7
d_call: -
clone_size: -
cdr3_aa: CASSQQGSYEQYF
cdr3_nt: TGTGCCAGCAGCCAGCAGGGCTCCTACGAGCAGTACTTC

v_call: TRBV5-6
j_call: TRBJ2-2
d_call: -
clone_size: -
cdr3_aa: CASSSQGRRNTGELFF
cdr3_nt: TGTGCCAGCAGCTCCCAGGGACGTCGGAACACCGGGGAGCTGTTTTTT

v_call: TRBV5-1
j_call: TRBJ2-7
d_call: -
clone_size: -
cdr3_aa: CASRQRQESSYEQYF
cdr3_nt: TGCGCCAGCAGGCAGAGACAGGAAAGCTCCTACGAGCAGTACTTC

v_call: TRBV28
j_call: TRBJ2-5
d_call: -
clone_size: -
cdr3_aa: CASSSPGAPSETQYF
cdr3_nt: TGTGCCAGCAGCTCTCCGGGGGCGCCCTCCGAGACCCAGTACTTC

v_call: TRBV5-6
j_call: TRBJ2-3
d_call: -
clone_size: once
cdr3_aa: CASSLTALQYF
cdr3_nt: TGTGCCAGCAGCTTAACGGCGTTGCAGTATTTT

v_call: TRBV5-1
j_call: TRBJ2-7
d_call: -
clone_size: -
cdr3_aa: CASSPWRVGGNLGEQYF
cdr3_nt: TGCGCCAGCAGCCCCTGGAGGGTAGGGGGTAATTTGGGCGAGCAGTACTTC

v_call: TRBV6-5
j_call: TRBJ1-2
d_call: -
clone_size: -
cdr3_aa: CASQRGRGYGYTF
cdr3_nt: TGTGCCAGCCAGCGCGGGCGCGGCTATGGCTACACCTTC

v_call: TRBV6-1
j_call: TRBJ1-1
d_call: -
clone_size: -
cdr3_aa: CASSEQGRVNTEAFF
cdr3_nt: TGTGCCAGCAGTGAACAGGGCAGAGTAAACACTGAAGCTTTCTTT

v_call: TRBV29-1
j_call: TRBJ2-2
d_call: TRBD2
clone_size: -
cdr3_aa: CSGVSGGALGELFF
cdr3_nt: TGCAGCGGCGTGAGCGGGGGCGCGCTCGGGGAGCTGTTTTTT

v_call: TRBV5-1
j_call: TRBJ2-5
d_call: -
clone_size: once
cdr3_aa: CASKQEAETQYF
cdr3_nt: TGCGCCAGCAAACAGGAGGCAGAGACCCAGTACTTC

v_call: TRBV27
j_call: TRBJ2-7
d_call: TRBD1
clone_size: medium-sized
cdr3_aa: CASSYGQGLYEQYF
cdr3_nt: TGTGCCAGCAGTTACGGACAGGGTTTATACGAGCAGTACTTC

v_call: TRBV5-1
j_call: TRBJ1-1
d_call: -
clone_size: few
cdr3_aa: CASRDPGQMNTEAFF
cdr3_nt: TGCGCCAGCAGGGATCCAGGACAGATGAACACTGAAGCTTTCTTT

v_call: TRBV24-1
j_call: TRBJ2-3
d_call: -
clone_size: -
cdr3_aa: CATSDPGAGRTDTQYF
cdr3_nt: TGTGCCACCAGTGATCCCGGGGCAGGACGGACAGATACGCAGTATTTT

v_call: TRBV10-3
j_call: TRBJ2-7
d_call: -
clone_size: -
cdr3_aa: CAISESGGRAEGGEQYF
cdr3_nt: TGTGCCATCAGTGAGTCGGGGGGACGGGCCGAGGGCGGCGAGCAGTACTTC

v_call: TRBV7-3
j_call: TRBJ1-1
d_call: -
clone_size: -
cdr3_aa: CASSLMSGDTEAFF
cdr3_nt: TGTGCCAGCAGCTTAATGTCTGGTGACACTGAAGCTTTCTTT

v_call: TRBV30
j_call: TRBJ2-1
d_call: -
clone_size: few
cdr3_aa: CAWSQGTLYEQFF
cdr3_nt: TGTGCCTGGAGTCAGGGAACATTGTATGAGCAGTTCTTC

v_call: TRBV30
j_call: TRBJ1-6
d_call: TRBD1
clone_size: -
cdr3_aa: CAFRTGNNSPLHF
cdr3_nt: TGTGCCTTTCGGACAGGGAACAATTCACCCCTCCACTTT

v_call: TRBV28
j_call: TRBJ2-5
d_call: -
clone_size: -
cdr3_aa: CASSFALPRAQYF
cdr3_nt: TGTGCCAGCAGTTTTGCCCTGCCCAGGGCCCAGTACTTC

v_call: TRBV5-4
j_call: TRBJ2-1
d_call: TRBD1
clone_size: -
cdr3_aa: CASSPTGVGYNEQFF
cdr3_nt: TGTGCCAGCAGCCCGACAGGGGTAGGCTACAATGAGCAGTTCTTC

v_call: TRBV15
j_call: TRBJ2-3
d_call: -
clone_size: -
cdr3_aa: CATSRAVRDTDTQYF
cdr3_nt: TGTGCCACCAGCAGAGCCGTACGGGACACAGATACGCAGTATTTT

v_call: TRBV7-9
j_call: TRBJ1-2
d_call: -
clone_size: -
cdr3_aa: CASSPAAARNNYGYTF
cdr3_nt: TGTGCCAGCAGCCCCGCAGCGGCCAGGAATAACTATGGCTACACCTTC

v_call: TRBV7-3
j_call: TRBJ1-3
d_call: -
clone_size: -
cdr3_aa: CASSLEDGNTIYF
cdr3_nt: TGTGCCAGCAGCTTAGAGGACGGAAACACCATATATTTT

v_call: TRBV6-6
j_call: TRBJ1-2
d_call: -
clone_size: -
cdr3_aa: CASGGLYGYTF
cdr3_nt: TGTGCCAGCGGGGGGTTGTATGGCTACACCTTC

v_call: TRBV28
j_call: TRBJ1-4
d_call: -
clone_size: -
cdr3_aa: CASNEAGRGEKLFF
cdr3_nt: TGTGCCAGCAACGAAGCAGGGAGGGGTGAAAAACTGTTTTTT

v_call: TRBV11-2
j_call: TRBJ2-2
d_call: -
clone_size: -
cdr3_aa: CASRGTTGELFF
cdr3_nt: TGTGCCAGCAGGGGGACTACCGGGGAGCTGTTTTTT

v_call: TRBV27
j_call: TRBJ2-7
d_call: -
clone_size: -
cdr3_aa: CASSLQGFSYEQYF
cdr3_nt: TGTGCCAGCAGTTTACAGGGATTCTCCTACGAGCAGTACTTC

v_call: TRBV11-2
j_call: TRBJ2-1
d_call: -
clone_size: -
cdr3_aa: CASSLLEDEQFF
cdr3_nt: TGTGCCAGCAGCCTGCTTGAGGATGAGCAGTTCTTC

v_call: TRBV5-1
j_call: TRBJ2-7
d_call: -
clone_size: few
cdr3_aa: CASSSGAPNEQYF
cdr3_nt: TGCGCCAGCAGCTCAGGGGCCCCCAACGAGCAGTACTTC

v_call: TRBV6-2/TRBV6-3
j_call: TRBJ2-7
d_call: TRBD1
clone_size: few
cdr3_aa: CASSYVTGIDEQYF
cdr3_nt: TGTGCCAGCAGTTACGTGACAGGGATCGACGAGCAGTACTTC

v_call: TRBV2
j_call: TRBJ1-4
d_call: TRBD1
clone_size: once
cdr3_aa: CASRDRATNEKLFF
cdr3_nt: TGTGCCAGCAGGGACAGGGCAACTAATGAAAAACTGTTTTTT

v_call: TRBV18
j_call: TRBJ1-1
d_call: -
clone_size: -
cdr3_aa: CASSPEGNLNTEAFF
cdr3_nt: TGTGCCAGCTCACCAGAGGGGAACTTAAACACTGAAGCTTTCTTT

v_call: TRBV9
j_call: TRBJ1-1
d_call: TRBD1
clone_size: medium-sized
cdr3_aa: CASSEGQGIAFF
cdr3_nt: TGTGCCAGCAGCGAAGGACAGGGGATAGCTTTCTTT

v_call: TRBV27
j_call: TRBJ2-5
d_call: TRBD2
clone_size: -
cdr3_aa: CASSLSGGSRQTQYF
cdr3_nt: TGTGCCAGCAGTCTTAGCGGGGGGTCCAGACAGACCCAGTACTTC

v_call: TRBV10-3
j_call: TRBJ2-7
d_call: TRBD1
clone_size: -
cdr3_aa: CAITRDSSYEQYF
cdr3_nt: TGTGCCATCACCAGGGACAGCTCCTACGAGCAGTACTTC

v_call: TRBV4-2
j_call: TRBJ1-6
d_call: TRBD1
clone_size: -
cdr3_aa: CASSQVSQGAFDSPLHF
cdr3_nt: TGTGCCAGCAGCCAAGTCTCACAGGGGGCTTTTGACTCACCCCTCCACTTT

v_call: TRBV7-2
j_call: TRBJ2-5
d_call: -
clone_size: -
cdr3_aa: CASSPDIGETQYF
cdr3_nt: TGTGCCAGCAGCCCGGACATCGGCGAGACCCAGTACTTC

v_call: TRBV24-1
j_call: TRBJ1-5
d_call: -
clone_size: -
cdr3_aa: CATSGQAGNQPQHF
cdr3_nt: TGTGCCACCAGTGGACAGGCCGGCAATCAGCCCCAGCATTTT

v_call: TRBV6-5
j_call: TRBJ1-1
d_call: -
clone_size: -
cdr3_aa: CASIRRGNTEAFF
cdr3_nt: TGTGCCAGCATTCGGAGGGGGAACACTGAAGCTTTCTTT

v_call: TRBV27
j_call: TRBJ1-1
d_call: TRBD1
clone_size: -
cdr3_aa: CASSLYGTGNTEAFF
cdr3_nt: TGTGCCAGCAGTTTATACGGGACAGGGAACACTGAAGCTTTCTTT

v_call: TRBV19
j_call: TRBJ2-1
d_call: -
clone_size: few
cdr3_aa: CASRERGGQWNNEQFF
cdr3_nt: TGTGCCAGTAGGGAGAGGGGTGGACAGTGGAACAATGAGCAGTTCTTC

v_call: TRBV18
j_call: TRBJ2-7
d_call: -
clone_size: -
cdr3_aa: CASSTRGFSGPPREQYF
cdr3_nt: TGTGCCAGCTCTACCAGGGGTTTTAGCGGGCCTCCCCGCGAGCAGTACTTC

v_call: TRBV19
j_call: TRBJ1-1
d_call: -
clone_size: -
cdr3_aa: CASSAAGWIDTEAFF
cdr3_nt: TGTGCCAGTAGTGCGGCAGGGTGGATCGACACTGAAGCTTTCTTT

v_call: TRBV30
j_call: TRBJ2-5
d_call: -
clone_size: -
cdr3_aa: CAWSVAAGETQYF
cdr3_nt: TGTGCCTGGAGTGTGGCAGCTGGGGAGACCCAGTACTTC

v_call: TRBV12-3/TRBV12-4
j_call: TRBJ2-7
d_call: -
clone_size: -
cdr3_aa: CASSFGSSYEQYF
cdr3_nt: TGTGCCAGCAGTTTCGGCTCAAGCTACGAGCAGTACTTC